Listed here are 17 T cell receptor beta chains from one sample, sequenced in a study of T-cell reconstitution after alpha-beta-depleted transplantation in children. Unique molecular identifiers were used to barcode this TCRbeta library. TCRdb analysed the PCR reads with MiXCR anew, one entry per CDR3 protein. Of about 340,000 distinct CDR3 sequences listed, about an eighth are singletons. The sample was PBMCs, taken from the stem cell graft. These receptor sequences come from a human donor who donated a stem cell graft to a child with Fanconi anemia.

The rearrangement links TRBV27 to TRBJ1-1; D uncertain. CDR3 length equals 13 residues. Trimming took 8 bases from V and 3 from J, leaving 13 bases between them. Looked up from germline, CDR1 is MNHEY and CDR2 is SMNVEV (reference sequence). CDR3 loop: CASLRFGYTEAFF. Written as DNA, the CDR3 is TGTGCCAGCCTCCGGTTTGGGTACACTGAAGCTTTCTTT.

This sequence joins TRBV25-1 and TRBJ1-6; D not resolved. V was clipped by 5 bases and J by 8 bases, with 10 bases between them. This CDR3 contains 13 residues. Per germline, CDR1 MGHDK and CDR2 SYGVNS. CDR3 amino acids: CASSLPVDSPLHF. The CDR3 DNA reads TGTGCCAGCAGTCTGCCGGTGGATTCACCCCTCCACTTT.

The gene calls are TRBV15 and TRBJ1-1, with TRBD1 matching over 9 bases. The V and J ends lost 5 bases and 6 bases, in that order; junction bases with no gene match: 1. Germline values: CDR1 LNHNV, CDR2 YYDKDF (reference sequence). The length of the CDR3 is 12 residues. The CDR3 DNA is TGTGCCACCAGCCGGACAGGGGCTGAAGCTTTCTTT. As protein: CATSRTGAEAFF.

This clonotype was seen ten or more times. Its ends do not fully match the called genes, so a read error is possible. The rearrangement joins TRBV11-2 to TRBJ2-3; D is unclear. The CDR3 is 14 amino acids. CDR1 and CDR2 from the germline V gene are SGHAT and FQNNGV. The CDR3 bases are TGTGCCAGCAGTTTAGAAGGAAACACAGATACGCAGTATTTT. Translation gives CASSLEGNTDTQYF.

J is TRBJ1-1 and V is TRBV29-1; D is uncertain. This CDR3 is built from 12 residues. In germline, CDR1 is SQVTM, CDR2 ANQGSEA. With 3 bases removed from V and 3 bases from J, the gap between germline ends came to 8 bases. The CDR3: CSVDSDHTEAFF. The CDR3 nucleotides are TGCAGCGTTGATTCAGACCACACTGAAGCTTTCTTT.

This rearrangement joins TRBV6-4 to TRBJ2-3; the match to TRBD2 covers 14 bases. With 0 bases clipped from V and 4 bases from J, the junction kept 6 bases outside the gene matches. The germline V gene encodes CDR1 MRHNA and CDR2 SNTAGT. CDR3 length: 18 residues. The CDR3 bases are TGTGCCAGCAGTGACTCAGGACTAGCGGGGGGCGGGCCAGATACGCAGTATTTT. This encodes CASSDSGLAGGGPDTQYF.

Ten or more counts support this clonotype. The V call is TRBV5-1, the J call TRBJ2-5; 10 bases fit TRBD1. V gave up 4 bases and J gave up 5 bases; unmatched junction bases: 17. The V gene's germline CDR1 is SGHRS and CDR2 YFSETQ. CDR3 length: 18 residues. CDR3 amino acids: CASSTTGGTGAIRETQYF. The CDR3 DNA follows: TGCGCCAGCAGCACCACTGGAGGGACAGGGGCGATTCGGGAGACCCAGTACTTC.

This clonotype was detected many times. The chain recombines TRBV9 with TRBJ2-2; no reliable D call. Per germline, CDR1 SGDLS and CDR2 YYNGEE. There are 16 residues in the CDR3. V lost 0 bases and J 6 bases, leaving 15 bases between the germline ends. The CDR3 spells CASSVEVMAGPGELFF. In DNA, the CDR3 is TGTGCCAGCAGCGTAGAGGTCATGGCAGGCCCCGGGGAGCTGTTTTTT.

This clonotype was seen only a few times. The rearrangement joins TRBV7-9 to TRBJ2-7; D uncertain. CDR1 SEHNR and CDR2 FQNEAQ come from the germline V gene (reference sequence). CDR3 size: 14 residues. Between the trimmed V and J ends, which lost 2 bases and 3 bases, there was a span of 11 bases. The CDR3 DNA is TGTGCCAGCAGCTTAAGCTTCAAGGACTACGAGCAGTACGTC. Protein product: CASSLSFKDYEQYV.

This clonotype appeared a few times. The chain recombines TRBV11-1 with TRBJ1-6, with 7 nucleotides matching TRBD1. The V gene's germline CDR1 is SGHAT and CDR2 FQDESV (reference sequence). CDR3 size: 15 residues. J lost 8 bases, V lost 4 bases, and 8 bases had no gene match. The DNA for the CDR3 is TGTGCCAGCAGCTCACGACAGGGAGTGGATTCACCCCTCCACTTT. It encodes CASSSRQGVDSPLHF.

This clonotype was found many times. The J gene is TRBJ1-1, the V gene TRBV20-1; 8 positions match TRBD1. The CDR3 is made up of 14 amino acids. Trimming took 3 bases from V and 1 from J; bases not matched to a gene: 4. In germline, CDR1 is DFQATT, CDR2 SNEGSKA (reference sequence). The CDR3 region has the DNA TGCAGTGCTAGTAAAACAGGGGGGAACACTGAAGCTTTCTTT. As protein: CSASKTGGNTEAFF.

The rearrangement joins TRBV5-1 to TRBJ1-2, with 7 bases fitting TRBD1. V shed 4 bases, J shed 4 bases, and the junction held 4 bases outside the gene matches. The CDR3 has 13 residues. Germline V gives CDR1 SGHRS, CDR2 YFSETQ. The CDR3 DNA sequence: TGCGCCAGCAGCCCCGAGGGGGCCTATGGCTACACCTTC. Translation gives CASSPEGAYGYTF.

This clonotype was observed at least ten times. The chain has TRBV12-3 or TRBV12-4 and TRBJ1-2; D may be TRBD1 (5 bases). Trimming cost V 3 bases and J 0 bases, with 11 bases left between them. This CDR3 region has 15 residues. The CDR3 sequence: CASSFAGITNYGYTF. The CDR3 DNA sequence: TGTGCCAGCAGTTTCGCAGGGATAACTAACTATGGCTACACCTTC.

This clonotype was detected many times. The CDR3 region has the DNA TGTGCCAGCAGCCAAGATCTAGTGAGGCTCGGGTCGGATACGCAGTATTTT. Translating gives CASSQDLVRLGSDTQYF. The rearrangement joins TRBV14 to TRBJ2-3, with D uncertain. V was trimmed by 0 bases and J by 6 bases, leaving 19 bases between them. CDR1 and CDR2 (germline): SGHDN, FVKESK. The CDR3 has 17 amino acids.

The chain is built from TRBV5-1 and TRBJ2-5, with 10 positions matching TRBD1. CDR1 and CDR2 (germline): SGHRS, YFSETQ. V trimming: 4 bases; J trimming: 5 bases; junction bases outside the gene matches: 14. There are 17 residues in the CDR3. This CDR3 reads CASSPEGRQGADETQYF. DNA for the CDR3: TGCGCCAGCAGCCCCGAGGGTCGACAGGGGGCGGACGAGACCCAGTACTTC.

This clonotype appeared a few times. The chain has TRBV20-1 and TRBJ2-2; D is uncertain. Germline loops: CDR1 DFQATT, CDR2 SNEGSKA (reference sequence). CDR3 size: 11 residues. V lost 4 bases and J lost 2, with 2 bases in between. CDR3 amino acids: CSATNTGELFF. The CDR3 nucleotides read TGCAGTGCTACTAACACCGGGGAGCTGTTTTTT.

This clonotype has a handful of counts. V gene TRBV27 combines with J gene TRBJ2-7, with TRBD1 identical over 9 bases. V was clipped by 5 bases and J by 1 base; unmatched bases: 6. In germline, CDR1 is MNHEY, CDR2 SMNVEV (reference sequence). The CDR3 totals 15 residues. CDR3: CASSPGTGLSYEQYV. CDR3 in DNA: TGTGCCAGCAGTCCGGGGACAGGGTTATCCTACGAGCAGTACGTC.